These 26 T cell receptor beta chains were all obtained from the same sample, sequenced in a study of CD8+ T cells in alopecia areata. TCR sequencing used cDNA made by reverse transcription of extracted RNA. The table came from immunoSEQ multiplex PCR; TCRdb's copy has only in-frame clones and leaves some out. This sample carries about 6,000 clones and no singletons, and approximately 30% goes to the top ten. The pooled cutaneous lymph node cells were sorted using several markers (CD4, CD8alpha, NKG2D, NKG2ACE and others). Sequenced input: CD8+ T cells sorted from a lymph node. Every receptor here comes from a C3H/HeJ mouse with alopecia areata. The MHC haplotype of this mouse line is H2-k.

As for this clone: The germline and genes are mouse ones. CDR3 residues: CASSIGGDYTF. The sequenced CDR3 bases are TGTGCCAGCAGTATTGGGGGC. The chain joins TRBV19 to TRBJ1-2, with D perhaps TRBD1 (5 bases). The missing CDR3 end, 4 residues past where the read stops, is filled in from the germline J gene. CDR3 length equals 11 residues. Germline CDR1 reads FNHDT; CDR2 reads SITEND (reference sequence).

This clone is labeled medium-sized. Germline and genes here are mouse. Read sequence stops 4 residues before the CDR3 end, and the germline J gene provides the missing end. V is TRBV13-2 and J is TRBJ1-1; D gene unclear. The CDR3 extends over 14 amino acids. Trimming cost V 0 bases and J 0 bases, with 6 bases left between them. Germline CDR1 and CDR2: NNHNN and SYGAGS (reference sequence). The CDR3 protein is CASGDGLTNTEVFF. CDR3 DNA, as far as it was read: TGTGCCAGCGGTGATGGACTAACAAACACA.

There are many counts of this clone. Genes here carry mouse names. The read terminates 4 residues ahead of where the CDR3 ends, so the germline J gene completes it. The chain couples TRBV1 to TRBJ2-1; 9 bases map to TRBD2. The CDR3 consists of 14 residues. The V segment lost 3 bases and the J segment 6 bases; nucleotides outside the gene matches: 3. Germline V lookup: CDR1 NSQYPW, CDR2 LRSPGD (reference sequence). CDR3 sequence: CTCSAGLGTAEQFF. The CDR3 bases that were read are TGCACCTGCAGTGCCGGACTGGGGACTGCT.

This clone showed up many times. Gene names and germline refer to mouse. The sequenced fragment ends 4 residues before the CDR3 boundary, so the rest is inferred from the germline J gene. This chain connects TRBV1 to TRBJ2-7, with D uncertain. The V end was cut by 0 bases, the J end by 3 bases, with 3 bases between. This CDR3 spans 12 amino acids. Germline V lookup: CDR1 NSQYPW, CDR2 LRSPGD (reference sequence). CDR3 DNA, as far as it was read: TGCACCTGCAGTGCAGACAACTAT. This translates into CTCSADNY. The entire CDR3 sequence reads CTCSADNYEQYF.

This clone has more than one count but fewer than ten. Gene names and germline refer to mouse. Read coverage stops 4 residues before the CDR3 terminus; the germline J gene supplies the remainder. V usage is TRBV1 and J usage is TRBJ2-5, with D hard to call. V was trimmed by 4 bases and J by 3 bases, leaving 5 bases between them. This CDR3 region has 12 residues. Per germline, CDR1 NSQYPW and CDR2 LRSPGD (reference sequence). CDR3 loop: CTCSGQQDTQYF. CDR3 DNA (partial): TGCACCTGCAGTGGACAACAAGAC.

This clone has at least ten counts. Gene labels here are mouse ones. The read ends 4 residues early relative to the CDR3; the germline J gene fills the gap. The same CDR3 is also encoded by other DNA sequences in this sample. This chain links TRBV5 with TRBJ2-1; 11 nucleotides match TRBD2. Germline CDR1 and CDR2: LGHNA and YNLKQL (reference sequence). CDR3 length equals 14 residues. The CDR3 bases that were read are TGTGCCAGCAGCCCCCACTGGGGGGGCGCT. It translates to CASSPHWGGA. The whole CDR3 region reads CASSPHWGGAEQFF.

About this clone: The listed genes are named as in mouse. CDR3 amino acids: CASGDARGQNYAEQFF. The CDR3 bases that were read are TGTGCCAGCGGTGATGCAAGGGGACAAAACTATGCT. The rearrangement uses TRBV13-2 and TRBJ2-1, with TRBD1 as a possible D gene (6 bases). The read is 4 residues too short to cover the CDR3 end, so that end is filled in from the germline J gene. The CDR3 spans 16 residues. Germline lookup yields CDR1 NNHNN and CDR2 SYGAGS (reference sequence). The V and J ends lost 0 bases and 1 base respectively, with 11 bases between them.

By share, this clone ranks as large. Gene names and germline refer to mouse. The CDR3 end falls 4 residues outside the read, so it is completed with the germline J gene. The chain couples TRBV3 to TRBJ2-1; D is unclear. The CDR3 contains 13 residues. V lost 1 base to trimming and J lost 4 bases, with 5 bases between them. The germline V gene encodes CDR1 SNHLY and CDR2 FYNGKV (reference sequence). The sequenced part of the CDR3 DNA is TGTGCCAGCAGCTTAGAAGGGTATGCT. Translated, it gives CASSLEGYA. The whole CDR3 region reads CASSLEGYAEQFF.

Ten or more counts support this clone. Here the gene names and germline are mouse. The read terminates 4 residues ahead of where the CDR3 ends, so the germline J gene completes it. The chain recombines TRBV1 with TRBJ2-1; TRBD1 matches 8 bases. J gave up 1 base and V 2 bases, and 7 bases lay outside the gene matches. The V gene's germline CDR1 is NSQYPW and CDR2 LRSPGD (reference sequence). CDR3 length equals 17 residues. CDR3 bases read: TGCACCTGCAGTGCAACCCCGGGACAGGTAAACTATGCT. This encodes CTCSATPGQVNYA. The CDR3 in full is CTCSATPGQVNYAEQFF.

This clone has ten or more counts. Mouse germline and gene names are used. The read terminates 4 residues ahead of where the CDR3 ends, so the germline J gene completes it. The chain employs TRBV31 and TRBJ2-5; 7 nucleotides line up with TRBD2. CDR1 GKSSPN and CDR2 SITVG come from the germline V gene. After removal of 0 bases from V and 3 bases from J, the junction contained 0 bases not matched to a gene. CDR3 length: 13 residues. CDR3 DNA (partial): TGTGCCTGGAGTCTGGACTGGCAAGAC. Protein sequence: CAWSLDWQD. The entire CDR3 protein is CAWSLDWQDTQYF. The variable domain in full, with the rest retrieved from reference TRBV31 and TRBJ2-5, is AQTIHQWPVAEIKAVGSPLSLGCTIKGKSSPNLYWYWQATGGTLQQLFYSITVGQVESVVQLNLSASRPKDDQFILSTEKLLLSHSGFYLCAWSLDWQDTQYFGPGTRLLVL.

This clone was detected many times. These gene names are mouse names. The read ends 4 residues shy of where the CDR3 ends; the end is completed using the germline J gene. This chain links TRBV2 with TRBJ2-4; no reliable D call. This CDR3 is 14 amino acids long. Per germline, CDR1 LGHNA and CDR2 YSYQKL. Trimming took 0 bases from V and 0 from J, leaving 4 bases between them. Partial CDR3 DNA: TGTGCCAGCAGCCAAGACTGGAGTCAAAAC. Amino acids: CASSQDWSQN. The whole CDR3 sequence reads CASSQDWSQNTLYF.

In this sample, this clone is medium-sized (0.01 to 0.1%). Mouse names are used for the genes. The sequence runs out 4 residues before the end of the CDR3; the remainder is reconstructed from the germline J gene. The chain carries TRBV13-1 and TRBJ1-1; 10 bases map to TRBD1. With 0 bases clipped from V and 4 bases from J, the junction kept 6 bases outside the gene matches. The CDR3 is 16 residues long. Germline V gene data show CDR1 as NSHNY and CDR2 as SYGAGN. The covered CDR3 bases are TGTGCCAGCAGTGATGGGTTGACAGGGGGCATCACA. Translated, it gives CASSDGLTGGIT. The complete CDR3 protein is CASSDGLTGGITEVFF.

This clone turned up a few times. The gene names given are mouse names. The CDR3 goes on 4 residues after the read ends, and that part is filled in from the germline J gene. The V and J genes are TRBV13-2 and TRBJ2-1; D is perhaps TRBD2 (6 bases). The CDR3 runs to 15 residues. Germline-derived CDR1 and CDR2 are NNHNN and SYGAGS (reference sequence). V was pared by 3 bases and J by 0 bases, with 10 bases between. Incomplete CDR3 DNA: TGTGCCAGCGGTGCGGGACTCCATAACTATGCT. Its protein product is CASGAGLHNYA. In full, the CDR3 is CASGAGLHNYAEQFF.

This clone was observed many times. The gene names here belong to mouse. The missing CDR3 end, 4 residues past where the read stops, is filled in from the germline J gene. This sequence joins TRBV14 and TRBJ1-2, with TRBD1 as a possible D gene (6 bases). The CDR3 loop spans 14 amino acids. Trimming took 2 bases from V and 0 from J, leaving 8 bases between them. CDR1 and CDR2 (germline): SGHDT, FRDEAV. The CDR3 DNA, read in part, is TGTGCCAGCAGTTTAGGGACAACAAACTCC. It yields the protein CASSLGTTNS. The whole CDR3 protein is CASSLGTTNSDYTF.

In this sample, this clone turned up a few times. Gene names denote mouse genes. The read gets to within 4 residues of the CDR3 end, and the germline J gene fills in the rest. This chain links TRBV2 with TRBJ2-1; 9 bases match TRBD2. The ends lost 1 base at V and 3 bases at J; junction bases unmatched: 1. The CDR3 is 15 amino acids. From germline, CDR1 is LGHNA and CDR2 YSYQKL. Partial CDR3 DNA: TGTGCCAGCAGCCAAGGGACTGGGGTCTATGCT. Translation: CASSQGTGVYA. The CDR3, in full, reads CASSQGTGVYAEQFF.

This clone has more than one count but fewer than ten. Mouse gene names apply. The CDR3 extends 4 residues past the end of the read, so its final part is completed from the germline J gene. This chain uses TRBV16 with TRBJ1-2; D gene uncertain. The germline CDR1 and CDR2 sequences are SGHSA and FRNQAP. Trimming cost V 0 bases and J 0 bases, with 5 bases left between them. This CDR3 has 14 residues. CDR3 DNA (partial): TGTGCAAGCAGCTTAGACACAGCAAACTCC. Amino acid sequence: CASSLDTANS. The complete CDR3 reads CASSLDTANSDYTF.

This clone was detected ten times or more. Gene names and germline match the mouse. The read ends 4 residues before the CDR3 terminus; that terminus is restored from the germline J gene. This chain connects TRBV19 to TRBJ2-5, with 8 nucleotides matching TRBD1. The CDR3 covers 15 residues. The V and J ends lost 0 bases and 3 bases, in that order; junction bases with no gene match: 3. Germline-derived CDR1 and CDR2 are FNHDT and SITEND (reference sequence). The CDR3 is CASSIAGTGQDTQYF. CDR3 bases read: TGTGCCAGCAGTATAGCGGGGACAGGACAAGAC.

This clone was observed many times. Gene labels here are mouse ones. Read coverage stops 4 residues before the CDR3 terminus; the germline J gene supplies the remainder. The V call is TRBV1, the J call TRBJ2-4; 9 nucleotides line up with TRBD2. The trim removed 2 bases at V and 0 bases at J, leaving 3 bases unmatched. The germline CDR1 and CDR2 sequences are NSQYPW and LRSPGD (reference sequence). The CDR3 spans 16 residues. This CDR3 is CTCSASWGGSQNTLYF. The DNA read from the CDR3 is TGCACCTGCAGTGCATCCTGGGGGGGTAGTCAAAAC.

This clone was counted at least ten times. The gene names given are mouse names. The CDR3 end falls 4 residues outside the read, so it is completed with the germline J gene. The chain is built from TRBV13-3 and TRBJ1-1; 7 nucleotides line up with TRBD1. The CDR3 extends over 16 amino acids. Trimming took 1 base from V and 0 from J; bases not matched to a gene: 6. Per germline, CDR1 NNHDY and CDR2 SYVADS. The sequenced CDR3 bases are TGTGCCAGCAGTGATACCCTGGGACAGACAAACACA. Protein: CASSDTLGQTNT. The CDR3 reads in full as CASSDTLGQTNTEVFF.

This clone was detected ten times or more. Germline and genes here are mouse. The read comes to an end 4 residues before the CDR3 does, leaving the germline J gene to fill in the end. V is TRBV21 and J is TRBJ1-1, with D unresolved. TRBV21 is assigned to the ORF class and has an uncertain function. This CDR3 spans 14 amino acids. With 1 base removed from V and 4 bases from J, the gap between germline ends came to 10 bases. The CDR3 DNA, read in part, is TGTGCTAGCAGTCAATTTGGGGAGGGCACA. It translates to CASSQFGEGT. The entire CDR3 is CASSQFGEGTEVFF.

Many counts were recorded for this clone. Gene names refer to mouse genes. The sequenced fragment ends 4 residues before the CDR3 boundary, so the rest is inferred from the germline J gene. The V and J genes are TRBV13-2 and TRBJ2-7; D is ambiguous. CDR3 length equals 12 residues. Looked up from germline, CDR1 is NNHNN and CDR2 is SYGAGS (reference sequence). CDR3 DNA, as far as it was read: TGTGCCAGCGGTGATGCCTGGTAT. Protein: CASGDAWY. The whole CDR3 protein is CASGDAWYEQYF.

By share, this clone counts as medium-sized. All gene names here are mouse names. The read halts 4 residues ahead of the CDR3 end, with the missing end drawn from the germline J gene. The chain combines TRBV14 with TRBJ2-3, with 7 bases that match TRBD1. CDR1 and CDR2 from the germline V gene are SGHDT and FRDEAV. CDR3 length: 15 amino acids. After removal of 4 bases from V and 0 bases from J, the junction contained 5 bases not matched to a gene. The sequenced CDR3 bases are TGTGCCAGCAGTGCGACAGGGCGTAGTGCAGAA. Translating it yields CASSATGRSAE. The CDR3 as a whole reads CASSATGRSAETLYF. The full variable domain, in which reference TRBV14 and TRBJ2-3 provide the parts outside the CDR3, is EAGVTQSPRYAVLQEGQAVSFWCDPISGHDTLYWYQQPRDQGPQLLVYFRDEAVIDNSQLPSDRFSAVRPKGTNSTLKIQSAKQGDTATYLCASSATGRSAETLYFGSGTRLTVL.

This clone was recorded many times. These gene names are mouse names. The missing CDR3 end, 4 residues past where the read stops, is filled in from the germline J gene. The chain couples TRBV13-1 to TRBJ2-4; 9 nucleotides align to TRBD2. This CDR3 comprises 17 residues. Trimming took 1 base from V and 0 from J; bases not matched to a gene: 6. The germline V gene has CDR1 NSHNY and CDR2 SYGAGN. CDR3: CASSDPGTGFSQNTLYF. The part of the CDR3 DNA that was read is TGTGCCAGCAGTGATCCCGGGACTGGGTTTAGTCAAAAC.

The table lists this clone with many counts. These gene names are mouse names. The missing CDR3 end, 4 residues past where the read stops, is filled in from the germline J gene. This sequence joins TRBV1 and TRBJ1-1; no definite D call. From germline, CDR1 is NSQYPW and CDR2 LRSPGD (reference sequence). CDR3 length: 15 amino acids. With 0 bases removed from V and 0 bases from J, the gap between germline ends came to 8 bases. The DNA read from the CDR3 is TGCACCTGCAGTGCAGATAGGAGGGCAAACACA. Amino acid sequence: CTCSADRRANT. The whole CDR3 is CTCSADRRANTEVFF.

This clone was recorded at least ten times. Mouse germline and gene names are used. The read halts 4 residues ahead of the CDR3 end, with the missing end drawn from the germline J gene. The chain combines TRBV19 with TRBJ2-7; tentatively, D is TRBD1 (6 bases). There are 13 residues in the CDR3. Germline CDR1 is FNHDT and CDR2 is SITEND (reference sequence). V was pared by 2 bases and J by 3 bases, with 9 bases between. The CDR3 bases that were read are TGTGCCAGCAGTATCTGGGACAACTAT. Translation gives CASSIWDNY. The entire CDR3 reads CASSIWDNYEQYF.

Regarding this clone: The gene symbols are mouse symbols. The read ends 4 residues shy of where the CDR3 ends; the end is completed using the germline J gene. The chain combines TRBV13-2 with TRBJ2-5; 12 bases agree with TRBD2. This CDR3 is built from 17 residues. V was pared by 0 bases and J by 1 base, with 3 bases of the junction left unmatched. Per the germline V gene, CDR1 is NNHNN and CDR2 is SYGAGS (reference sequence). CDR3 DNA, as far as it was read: TGTGCCAGCGGTGATGGAGGACTGGGGGGGGACCAAGAC. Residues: CASGDGGLGGDQD. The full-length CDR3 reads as CASGDGGLGGDQDTQYF.